This T cell receptor beta chain originates from a study of regulatory T cells in long-lasting Graves disease. Notes on the study in general: With under 3,500 shared public clonotypes, persistent patients exceeded new patients, who shared over 850. Persistent disease preferred TRBV28, TRBJ1-2 and TRBJ2-5; new disease, TRBV20-1 and TRBJ2-1.

Sequencing libraries for TCR beta were prepared with iRepertoire HTBI primers and Arm-PCR of CDR3 regions. TCRdb re-called the multiplex PCR reads with MiXCR, one entry per CDR3 protein. The table has a few hundred thousand distinct CDR3 sequences, around a quarter seen once. The time point: persistent/refractory GD, antithyroid drugs over 5 years with positive TRAb. RNA extracted from PBMCs served as the sequencing template. Graves' disease diagnosis used American Thyroid Association guidelines. V was pared by 6 bases and J by 11 bases, with 8 bases between. The V gene's germline CDR1 is MNHEY and CDR2 SMNVEV (reference sequence). This CDR3 has 10 amino acids. At least ten counts were recorded for this clonotype. Its antigen is not identified.

Sequencing used peripheral blood mononuclear cells (PBMCs), obtained when the disease was refractory, from a patient treated with antithyroid drugs. This chain links TRBV27 with TRBJ1-5; D remains unclear. This clonotype was obtained from a female donor with Graves disease. The CDR3 DNA reads TGTGCCAGCAGCCTTCGAACCCAGCATTTT. It translates to CASSLRTQHF.